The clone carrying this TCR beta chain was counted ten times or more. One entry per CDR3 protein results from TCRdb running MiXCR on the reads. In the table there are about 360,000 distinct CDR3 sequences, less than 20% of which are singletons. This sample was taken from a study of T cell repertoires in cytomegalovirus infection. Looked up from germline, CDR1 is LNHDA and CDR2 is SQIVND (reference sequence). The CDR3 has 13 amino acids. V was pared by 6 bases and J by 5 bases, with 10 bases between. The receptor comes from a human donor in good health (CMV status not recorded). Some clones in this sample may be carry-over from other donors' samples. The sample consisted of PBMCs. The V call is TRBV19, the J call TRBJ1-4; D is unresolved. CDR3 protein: CASRPGRNEKLFF. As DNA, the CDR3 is TGTGCCAGTAGACCCGGACGGAATGAAAAACTGTTTTTT.